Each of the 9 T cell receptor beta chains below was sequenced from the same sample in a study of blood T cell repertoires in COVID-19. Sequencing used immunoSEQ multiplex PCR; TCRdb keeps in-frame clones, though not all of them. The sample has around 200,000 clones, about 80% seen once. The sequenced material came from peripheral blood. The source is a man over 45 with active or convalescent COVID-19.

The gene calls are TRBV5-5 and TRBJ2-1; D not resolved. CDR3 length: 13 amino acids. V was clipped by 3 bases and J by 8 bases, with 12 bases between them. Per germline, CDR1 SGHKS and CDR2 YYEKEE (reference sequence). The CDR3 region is CASSSGGWDEQFF. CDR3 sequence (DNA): TGTGCCAGCAGCTCGGGTGGGTGGGATGAGCAGTTCTTC.

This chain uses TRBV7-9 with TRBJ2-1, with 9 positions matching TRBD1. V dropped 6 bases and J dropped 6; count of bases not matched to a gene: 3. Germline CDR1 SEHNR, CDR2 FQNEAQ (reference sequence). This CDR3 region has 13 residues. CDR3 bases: TGTGCCAGCAGACCACAGGGGGCCAATGAGCAGTTCTTC. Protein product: CASRPQGANEQFF.

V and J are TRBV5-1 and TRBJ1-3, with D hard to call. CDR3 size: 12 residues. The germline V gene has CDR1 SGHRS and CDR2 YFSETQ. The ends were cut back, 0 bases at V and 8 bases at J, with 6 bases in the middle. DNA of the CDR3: TGCGCCAGCAGCTTGGACAGAGACACCATATATTTT. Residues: CASSLDRDTIYF. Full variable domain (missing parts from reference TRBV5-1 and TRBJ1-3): KAGVTQTPRYLIKTRGQQVTLSCSPISGHRSVSWYQQTPGQGLQFLFEYFSETQRNKGNFPGRFSGRQFSNSRSEMNVSTLELGDSALYLCASSLDRDTIYFGEGSWLTVV.

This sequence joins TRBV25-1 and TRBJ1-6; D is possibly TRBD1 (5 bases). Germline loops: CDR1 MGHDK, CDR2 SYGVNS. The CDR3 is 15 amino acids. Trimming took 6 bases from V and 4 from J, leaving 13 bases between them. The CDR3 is CASRGPDRYNSPLHF. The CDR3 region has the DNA TGTGCCAGCAGAGGACCCGACAGATATAATTCACCCCTCCACTTT. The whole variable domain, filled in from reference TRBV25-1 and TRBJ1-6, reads EADIYQTPRYLVIGTGKKITLECSQTMGHDKMYWYQQDPGMELHLIHYSYGVNSTEKGDLSSESTVSRIRTEHFPLTLESARPSHTSQYLCASRGPDRYNSPLHFGNGTRLTVT.

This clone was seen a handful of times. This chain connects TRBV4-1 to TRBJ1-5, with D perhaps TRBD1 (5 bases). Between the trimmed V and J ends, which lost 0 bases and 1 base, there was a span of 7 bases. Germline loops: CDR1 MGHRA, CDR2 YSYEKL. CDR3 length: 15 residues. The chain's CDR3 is CASSQDGGSNQPQHF. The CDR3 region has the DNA TGCGCCAGCAGCCAAGACGGGGGGAGCAATCAGCCCCAGCATTTT.

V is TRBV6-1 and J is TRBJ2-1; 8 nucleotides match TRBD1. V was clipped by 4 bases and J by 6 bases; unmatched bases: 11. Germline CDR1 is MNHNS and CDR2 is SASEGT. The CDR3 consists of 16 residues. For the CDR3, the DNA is TGTGCCAGCAGTGGGACAGGGCTACTCCAGGGCAATGAGCAGTTCTTC. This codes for CASSGTGLLQGNEQFF.

The chain's CDR3 is CASSLAPLGSQPQHF. CDR3 in DNA: TGTGCCAGCAGCTTAGCCCCACTGGGGAGTCAGCCCCAGCATTTT. This chain uses TRBV7-8 with TRBJ1-5; D gene uncertain. In germline, CDR1 is SGHVS, CDR2 FQNEAQ. The V gene lost 0 bases and the J gene lost 6 bases, with 12 bases spanning the gap. The CDR3 has 15 amino acids.

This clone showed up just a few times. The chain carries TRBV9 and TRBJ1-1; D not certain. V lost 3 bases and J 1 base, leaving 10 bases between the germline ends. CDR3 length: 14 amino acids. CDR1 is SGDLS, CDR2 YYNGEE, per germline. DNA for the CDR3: TGTGCCAGCAGCGAGAGGGCCACGAACACTGAAGCTTTCTTT. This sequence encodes CASSERATNTEAFF.

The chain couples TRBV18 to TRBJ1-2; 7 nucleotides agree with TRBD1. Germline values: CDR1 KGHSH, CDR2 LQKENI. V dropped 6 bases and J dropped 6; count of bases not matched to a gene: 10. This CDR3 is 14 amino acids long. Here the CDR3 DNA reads TGTGCCAGCTCCCCGGGAGACAGGGCAAATGGCTACACCTTC. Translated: CASSPGDRANGYTF.